Listed below are T cell receptor beta chains from one sample, sequenced in a study of Ad26.COV2.S vaccination and SARS-CoV-2 variants. Generated by immunoSEQ multiplex PCR, the TCRdb table keeps only in-frame clones and is missing some. Counted here are about 320,000 clones, roughly 80% occurring once; the ten biggest clones make up 2% to 2.5%. The sequencing used peripheral blood, collected in a trial of Ad26.COV2.S vaccine versus placebo. These receptors originate from a person between 18 and 59 years old who received the Ad26.COV2.S COVID-19 vaccine or a placebo. Each CDR3 is given with its conserved first and last residue. Fields, in order: CDR3 protein, CDR3 DNA, D gene, V gene, clone size, J gene. The D gene is left open where the match is weak. A clone size is listed for some rows: how often the clone was seen (once, few, many), or a class if it is expanded.

CASSPGTNYGYTF	TGTGCCAGCAGTCCCGGGACGAACTATGGCTACACCTTC	NA	TRBV2	NA	TRBJ1-2
CASSHGSGNTIYF	TGTGCCAGCTCACACGGCTCTGGAAACACCATATATTTT	NA	TRBV9	NA	TRBJ1-3
CASHRVGQGSRGNTIYF	TGTGCCAGTCATCGGGTGGGACAGGGGTCTCGTGGAAACACCATATATTTT	TRBD1	TRBV19	NA	TRBJ1-3
CASSSRAPYRGENTEAFF	TGTGCCAGCAGTTCCCGAGCACCTTACAGGGGTGAGAACACTGAAGCTTTCTTT	TRBD1	TRBV28	NA	TRBJ1-1
CASSAGGHQPQHF	TGTGCCAGCTCCGCAGGTGGTCATCAGCCCCAGCATTTT	NA	TRBV18	NA	TRBJ1-5
CASSLTGVTEAFF	TGTGCCAGCAGTTTAACGGGAGTCACTGAAGCTTTCTTT	NA	TRBV28	NA	TRBJ1-1
CSVGISYRGNGYTF	TGCAGCGTTGGGATTTCGTACAGGGGGAATGGCTACACCTTC	TRBD1	TRBV29-1	NA	TRBJ1-2
CASSFGASNQPQHF	TGTGCCAGTAGCTTCGGGGCTAGCAATCAGCCCCAGCATTTT	NA	TRBV19	few	TRBJ1-5
CASSSKGTPPTDTQYF	TGCGCCAGCAGCTCTAAAGGGACTCCTCCCACAGATACGCAGTATTTT	NA	TRBV5-1	NA	TRBJ2-3
CASGRGRDSPLHF	TGTGCCAGTGGGAGGGGGCGAGATTCACCCCTCCACTTT	TRBD1	TRBV6-5	NA	TRBJ1-6
CASSRLGGDQPQHF	TGTGCCAGCAGCCGTCTTGGTGGGGATCAGCCCCAGCATTTT	NA	TRBV16	NA	TRBJ1-5
CATSETGTIQETQYF	TGTGCCACCAGTGAAACCGGGACTATCCAAGAGACCCAGTACTTC	TRBD2	TRBV24-1	NA	TRBJ2-5
CASSDQGATDTQYF	TGTGCCAGCAGCGACCAGGGAGCCACAGATACGCAGTATTTT	NA	TRBV3-1/TRBV3-2	many	TRBJ2-3
CASSLEGAYNEQFF	TGTGCCAGCAGCTTAGAAGGGGCCTACAATGAGCAGTTCTTC	NA	TRBV7-9	NA	TRBJ2-1
CASSLVNEGSYGYTF	TGTGCCAGCAGCTTAGTTAATGAGGGATCCTATGGCTACACCTTC	NA	TRBV7-9	NA	TRBJ1-2
CASSLVPGQNQPQHF	TGTGCCAGCAGCTTAGTTCCCGGTCAGAATCAGCCCCAGCATTTT	NA	TRBV7-2	NA	TRBJ1-5
CSASAGTGGLEQYF	TGCAGTGCTAGTGCTGGGACAGGGGGACTAGAGCAGTACTTC	TRBD1	TRBV20-1	NA	TRBJ2-7
CASAPLRGSDEQFF	TGTGCCAGCGCCCCCCTCCGCGGATCAGATGAGCAGTTCTTC	NA	TRBV6-4	few	TRBJ2-1
CASSLGPPVGRGSPLHF	TGTGCCAGCAGCTTGGGTCCCCCCGTGGGGCGGGGTTCACCCCTCCACTTT	NA	TRBV5-4	NA	TRBJ1-6
CASSTRPGQDYEQYF	TGTGCCAGCAGCACCAGACCGGGACAGGACTACGAGCAGTACTTC	TRBD1	TRBV7-7	NA	TRBJ2-7
CASSIALVSNIQYF	TGTGCCAGTAGTATAGCACTAGTTTCGAACATTCAGTACTTC	NA	TRBV19	NA	TRBJ2-4
CASSQDVGQVSYEQYF	TGCGCCAGCAGCCAAGATGTTGGACAGGTCTCCTACGAGCAGTACTTC	TRBD1	TRBV4-1	NA	TRBJ2-7
CASSPQGAGANVLTF	TGTGCCAGCTCACCTCAGGGGGCTGGGGCCAACGTCCTGACTTTC	TRBD1	TRBV18	NA	TRBJ2-6
CASSVSIADTQYF	TGTGCCAGCAGCGTTTCGATAGCGGATACGCAGTATTTT	NA	TRBV9	once	TRBJ2-3
CSARDNHEQYF	TGCAGTGCTAGGGACAATCACGAGCAGTACTTC	NA	TRBV20-1	few	TRBJ2-7
CASSPQYAGELFF	TGTGCCAGCAGCCCCCAGTATGCCGGGGAGCTGTTTTTT	NA	TRBV11-3	NA	TRBJ2-2
CASSILKSTGAHTEAFF	TGTGCCAGCAGCATACTAAAGTCGACAGGGGCCCACACTGAAGCTTTCTTT	TRBD1	TRBV7-8	NA	TRBJ1-1
CATSASGAWGEQFF	TGTGCCACCAGTGCCAGCGGGGCCTGGGGTGAGCAGTTCTTC	TRBD2	TRBV24-1	NA	TRBJ2-1
CATSRDLGSGGRRGYTF	TGTGCCACCAGCAGAGATCTAGGGTCAGGGGGCAGGAGGGGCTACACCTTC	TRBD1	TRBV15	NA	TRBJ1-2
CASSRSPGIGGAYGYTF	TGTGCCAGTAGTAGATCCCCCGGCATAGGGGGAGCATATGGCTACACCTTC	NA	TRBV19	once	TRBJ1-2
CASSGIGYEQYF	TGTGCCAGCAGCGGAATTGGCTACGAGCAGTACTTC	NA	TRBV5-8	NA	TRBJ2-7